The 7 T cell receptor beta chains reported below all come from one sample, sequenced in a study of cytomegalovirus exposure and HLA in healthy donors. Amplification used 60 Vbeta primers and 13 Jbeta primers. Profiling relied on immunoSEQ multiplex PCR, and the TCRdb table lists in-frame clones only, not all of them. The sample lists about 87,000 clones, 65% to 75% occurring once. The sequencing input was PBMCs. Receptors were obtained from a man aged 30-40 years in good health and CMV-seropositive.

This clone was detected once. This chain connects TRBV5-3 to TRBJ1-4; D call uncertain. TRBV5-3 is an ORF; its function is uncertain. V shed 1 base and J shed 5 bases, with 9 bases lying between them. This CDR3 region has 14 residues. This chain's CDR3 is CARSLTAINEKLFF. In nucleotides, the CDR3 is TGTGCCAGAAGCTTGACAGCAATAAATGAAAAACTGTTTTTT.

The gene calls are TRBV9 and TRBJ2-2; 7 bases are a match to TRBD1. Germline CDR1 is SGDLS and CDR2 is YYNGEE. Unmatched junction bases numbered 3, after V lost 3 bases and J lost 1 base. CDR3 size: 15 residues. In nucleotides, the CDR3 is TGTGCCAGCAGCGCGAGACAGGGGAACACCGGGGAGCTGTTTTTT. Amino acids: CASSARQGNTGELFF.

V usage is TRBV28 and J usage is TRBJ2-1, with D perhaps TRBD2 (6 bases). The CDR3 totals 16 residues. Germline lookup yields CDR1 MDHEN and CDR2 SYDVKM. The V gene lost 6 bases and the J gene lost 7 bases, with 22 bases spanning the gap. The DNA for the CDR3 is TGTGCCAGCAGCCCCCCTTGGGACTCCCGGAGGAATGAGCAGTTCTTC. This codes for CASSPPWDSRRNEQFF.

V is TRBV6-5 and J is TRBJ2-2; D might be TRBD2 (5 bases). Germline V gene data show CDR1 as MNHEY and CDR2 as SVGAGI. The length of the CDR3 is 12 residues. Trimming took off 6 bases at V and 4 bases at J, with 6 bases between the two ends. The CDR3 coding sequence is TGTGCCAGCAGCCGGGGCACCGGGGAGCTGTTTTTT. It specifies CASSRGTGELFF.

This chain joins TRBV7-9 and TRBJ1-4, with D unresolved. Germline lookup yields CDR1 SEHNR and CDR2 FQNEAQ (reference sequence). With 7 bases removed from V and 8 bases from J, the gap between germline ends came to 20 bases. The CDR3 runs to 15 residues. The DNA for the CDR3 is TGTGCCAGCACAGATGATGGGCGCGTCGTGGAAAAACTGTTTTTT. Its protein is CASTDDGRVVEKLFF.

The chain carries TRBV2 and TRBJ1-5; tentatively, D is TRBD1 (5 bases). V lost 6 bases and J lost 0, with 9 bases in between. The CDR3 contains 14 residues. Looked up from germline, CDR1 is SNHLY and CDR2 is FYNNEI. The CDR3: CASRRGNSNQPQHF. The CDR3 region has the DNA TGTGCCAGCAGAAGGGGAAATAGCAATCAGCCCCAGCATTTT.

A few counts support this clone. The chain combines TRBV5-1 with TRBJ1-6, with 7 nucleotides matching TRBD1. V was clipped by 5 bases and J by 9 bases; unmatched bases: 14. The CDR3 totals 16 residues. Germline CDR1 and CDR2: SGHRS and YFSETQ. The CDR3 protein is CASSPEPGQFFSPLHF. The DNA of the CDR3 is TGCGCCAGCAGTCCTGAACCGGGACAGTTTTTTTCACCCCTCCACTTT.